The 5 T cell receptor beta chains reported below all come from one sample, sequenced in a study of cytomegalovirus exposure and HLA in healthy donors. It was with 60 Vbeta and 13 Jbeta primers that the PCR ran. Sequencing was performed with immunoSEQ multiplex PCR; in TCRdb, only in-frame clones are kept and a portion is missing. This table holds approximately 91,000 clones, about nine tenths found once. The specimen was PBMCs. These receptors were obtained from a man aged 25-40 years in good health and CMV-seropositive.

The rearrangement joins TRBV4-1 to TRBJ1-1; D is undetermined. CDR3 length equals 15 residues. Germline-derived CDR1 and CDR2 are MGHRA and YSYEKL. Trimming pared 6 bases from V and 5 bases from J, leaving 19 bases between. The CDR3 reads CASRAQDQVSTEAFF. The CDR3, as DNA: TGCGCCAGCAGGGCGCAGGATCAGGTTAGTACTGAAGCTTTCTTT.

The gene calls are TRBV5-6 and TRBJ2-7, with 9 bases lining up with TRBD2. Per the germline V gene, CDR1 is SGHDT and CDR2 is YYEEEE. V lost 1 base to trimming and J lost 6 bases; unmatched junction nucleotides: 8. This CDR3 contains 15 residues. The CDR3 is CASSLITLAGSEQYF. The CDR3 coding sequence is TGTGCCAGCAGCTTGATAACCCTAGCGGGATCCGAGCAGTACTTC.

This chain connects TRBV6-5 to TRBJ2-1, with D perhaps TRBD2 (6 bases). Trimming shortened V by 0 bases and J by 10 bases, and 10 bases separated the two germline ends. This CDR3 comprises 13 residues. Germline lookup yields CDR1 MNHEY and CDR2 SVGAGI. The CDR3 coding sequence is TGTGCCAGCAGTTACTCTTTGGGGAGGGAGCAGTTCTTC. Translated, it gives CASSYSLGREQFF.

V is TRBV5-4 and J is TRBJ1-2; D possibly corresponds to TRBD1 (5 bases). With 3 bases removed from V and 5 bases from J, the gap between germline ends came to 17 bases. CDR3 length equals 15 residues. CDR1 and CDR2 from the germline V gene are SGHNT and YYREEE (reference sequence). The CDR3 reads CASSSATGRFYGYTF. CDR3 bases: TGTGCCAGCAGCTCCGCAACAGGAAGATTTTATGGCTACACCTTC.

The chain carries TRBV5-4 and TRBJ2-5; the match to TRBD2 covers 10 bases. V lost 4 bases and J lost 3; bases outside the gene matches: 6. Germline-derived CDR1 and CDR2 are SGHNT and YYREEE (reference sequence). The CDR3 sequence is 15 residues long. The CDR3 sequence: CASSLYGLAEETQYF. For the CDR3, the DNA is TGTGCCAGCAGCCTCTACGGACTAGCGGAAGAGACCCAGTACTTC.